This note documents a single TCR beta chain sequence. Its antigen is still unknown. These data belong to a study of CD8 T cells in ankylosing spondylitis. Points from the study as a whole: As reported, disease-linked clones showed significant enrichment in matched ankylosing spondylitis synovial fluid. Disease-linked clones were found to be CD8+ and relatively rare in peripheral blood. Seemingly distinctive of ankylosing spondylitis blood was a TCR beta motif formed by eight highly homologous variants. Existing reports had already noted some motif variants in reactive arthritis synovial fluid and blood.

Libraries of TCR beta came from quantitative 5'-RACE with molecular barcodes. TCRdb independently ran MiXCR on the 5' RACE reads; one entry per CDR3 protein. The profile shows 350,000 to 450,000 distinct CDR3 sequences, roughly 26% of them singletons. Trimming removed 3 bases at V and 0 bases at J, with 9 bases between. Germline CDR1 reads DFQATT; CDR2 reads SNEGSKA (reference sequence). The CDR3 covers 14 residues. This clonotype originated in a male donor with ankylosing spondylitis. The sample taken for sequencing was blood, either unsorted or a sorted T cell fraction (not recorded which). This sequence joins TRBV20-1 and TRBJ2-1; D unresolved. The CDR3 region has the DNA TGCAGTGCTAGGTGGGCAAGCTCCTACAATGAGCAGTTCTTC. Translation gives CSARWASSYNEQFF.